The sequence of this T cell receptor beta chain was determined in a study of blood T cells in healthy people across ages. Study outcomes and limitations: Age brought a roughly linear fall in TCR beta diversity measured per million T cells. Fewer expanded clones and more diversity marked long-lived versus aged donors.

Deletions cut 5 bases from V and 4 bases from J, with 15 bases between. This CDR3 region has 14 residues. The germline gives CDR1 PRHDT, CDR2 FYEKMQ (reference sequence). Alongside a J-beta primer mix, a sample-barcoded 5' primer served in a second PCR lasting roughly 7 to 12 cycles. Each of the cDNA molecules was tagged by a template-switch adaptor with 12 random nucleotides. TCRdb processed the 5' RACE reads anew with MiXCR; each CDR3 protein has one entry. The sample has hundreds of thousands of distinct CDR3 sequences; 32% are singletons. This clonotype has just a few counts. The antigen is undetermined.

Sequencing was carried out using blood. This sequence was found in an elderly woman in good health. This sequence joins TRBV13 and TRBJ2-7; D is uncertain. DNA of the CDR3: TGTGCCAGCAGCGCCACGGGTTTGGCGTACGAGCAGTACTTC. It codes for CASSATGLAYEQYF. The full variable domain, rest sourced from reference TRBV13 and TRBJ2-7, is AAGVIQSPRHLIKEKRETATLKCYPIPRHDTVYWYQQGPGQDPQFLISFYEKMQSDKGSIPDRFSAQQFSDYHSELNMSSLELGDSALYFCASSATGLAYEQYFGPGTRLTVT.